Shown below are 17 T cell receptor beta chains from a single sample sequenced in a study of cytomegalovirus exposure and HLA in healthy donors. PCR amplification relied on 60 Vbeta primers (plus 13 Jbeta primers). Assay used: immunoSEQ multiplex PCR; TCRdb lists only in-frame clones, some missing. Found here are around 210,000 clones, about 78% of them singletons; the top ten hold 2.9%. The sample comprised PBMCs. Receptors were obtained from a woman in her twenties or thirties in good health and CMV-seronegative.

J is TRBJ2-3 and V is TRBV5-1, with 10 bases matching TRBD1. Germline CDR1 and CDR2: SGHRS and YFSETQ. The CDR3 spans 16 residues. Trimming cost V 5 bases and J 3 bases; bases outside gene matches: 9. CDR3 region: CASSMLSGQGTDTQYF. CDR3 sequence (DNA): TGCGCCAGCAGTATGCTATCGGGACAGGGGACAGATACGCAGTATTTT.

The chain couples TRBV28 to TRBJ1-2; D may be TRBD1 (5 bases). V lost 7 bases and J lost 5, with 20 bases in between. Germline CDR1 MDHEN, CDR2 SYDVKM. The CDR3 extends over 15 amino acids. In DNA form, the CDR3 reads TGTGCCAGCACCCCCTTGGGAGGGCAGGGATATGGCTACACCTTC. Protein sequence: CASTPLGGQGYGYTF.

This chain uses TRBV7-2 with TRBJ2-5, with 9 bases that match TRBD1. Germline CDR1 and CDR2: SGHTA and FQGNSA. CDR3 length equals 17 residues. Trimming cost V 2 bases and J 4 bases; bases outside gene matches: 11. DNA of the CDR3: TGTGCCAGCAGCTTATGGGGGACAGGGAGAAGAGCAGAGACCCAGTACTTC. Translated: CASSLWGTGRRAETQYF.

The chain couples TRBV6-5 to TRBJ2-5; tentative D call: TRBD2 (5 bases). Germline V CDR1 and CDR2: MNHEY, SVGAGI. V gave up 6 bases and J gave up 0 bases, with 14 bases separating them. This CDR3 region has 15 residues. In nucleotides, the CDR3 is TGTGCCAGCAGGCCCGGGAAAAAACACCAAGAGACCCAGTACTTC. Protein product: CASRPGKKHQETQYF.

This clone occurred a few times. The CDR3 DNA follows: TGCGCCAGCAGCCAGGGACAGGGGGGTTACGAGCAGTACTTC. Amino acids: CASSQGQGGYEQYF. This rearrangement joins TRBV5-1 to TRBJ2-7; TRBD1 matches 11 bases. Germline V gives CDR1 SGHRS, CDR2 YFSETQ. The CDR3 spans 14 residues. V trimming: 4 bases; J trimming: 4 bases; junction bases outside the gene matches: 4.

Only a few counts were recorded for this clone. In nucleotides, the CDR3 is TGTGCCAGCAGTTACACTAAACCACAGGGAGGGGAGTTCTTC. Amino acid sequence: CASSYTKPQGGEFF. The chain carries TRBV6-6 and TRBJ2-1, with D possibly matching TRBD2 (7 bases). V was cut by 2 bases and J by 14 bases, with 19 bases left in between. There are 14 residues in the CDR3. Germline V gene lookup returns CDR1 MNHNY and CDR2 SVGAGI (reference sequence).

The chain combines TRBV9 with TRBJ2-1, with 11 bases aligning to TRBD2. V was pared by 0 bases and J by 5 bases, with 4 bases of the junction left unmatched. CDR3 length: 16 amino acids. Germline assignment: CDR1 SGDLS and CDR2 YYNGEE. CDR3: CASSVAGLAVDNEQFF. In nucleotides, the CDR3 is TGTGCCAGCAGCGTAGCGGGACTAGCGGTAGACAATGAGCAGTTCTTC.

DNA for the CDR3: TGTGCCAGCACCCTGACAGGGAGCTATGGCTACACCTTC. This sequence encodes CASTLTGSYGYTF. This chain links TRBV6-6 with TRBJ1-2, with 7 positions matching TRBD1. The length of the CDR3 is 13 residues. Germline lookup yields CDR1 MNHNY and CDR2 SVGAGI (reference sequence). V lost 7 bases and J lost 4; bases outside the gene matches: 6.

This chain uses TRBV29-1 with TRBJ2-7, with 12 bases lining up with TRBD2. Germline CDR1 SQVTM, CDR2 ANQGSEA. CDR3 length: 14 residues. V gave up 6 bases and J gave up 9 bases; unmatched junction bases: 12. The chain's CDR3 is CSVITGTSGLGQYF. CDR3 DNA: TGCAGCGTGATTACCGGGACTAGCGGGTTAGGGCAGTACTTC.

The rearrangement joins TRBV5-1 to TRBJ2-5; the D gene is possibly TRBD1 (6 bases). CDR1 SGHRS and CDR2 YFSETQ come from the germline V gene. Trimming shortened V by 4 bases and J by 1 base, and 11 bases separated the two germline ends. This CDR3 has 14 residues. The CDR3 nucleotides read TGCGCCAGCAGCCCCCGGGACACCCAAGAGACCCAGTACTTC. This sequence encodes CASSPRDTQETQYF.

Turning to this clone: A read error may produce the germline difference seen at one junction end. CDR3 in amino acids: CASSEEQYGYPF. The CDR3 DNA is TGTGCCAGCAGTGAAGAACAGTATGGCTACCCCTTC. The chain recombines TRBV6-1 with TRBJ1-2; D not resolved. Germline values: CDR1 MNHNS, CDR2 SASEGT. The CDR3 covers 12 residues.

For the CDR3, the DNA is TGTGCCTGGAGTGTGGCCACTGGCTACACCTTC. It encodes CAWSVATGYTF. The chain couples TRBV30 to TRBJ1-2; D remains ambiguous. Germline lookup yields CDR1 GTSNPN and CDR2 SVGIG (reference sequence). The CDR3 sequence is 11 residues long. Trimming removed 0 bases at V and 7 bases at J, with 6 bases between.

The chain combines TRBV6-1 with TRBJ1-2, with TRBD1 matching over 8 bases. The germline V gene encodes CDR1 MNHNS and CDR2 SASEGT. This CDR3 contains 13 residues. Trimming took 7 bases from V and 3 from J; bases not matched to a gene: 4. CDR3 coding DNA: TGTGCCAGCAACCCGACAGGGGACTATGGCTACACCTTC. Translation: CASNPTGDYGYTF.

This chain links TRBV27 with TRBJ1-1; tentatively, D is TRBD1 (5 bases). This CDR3 has 16 amino acids. Germline CDR1 and CDR2: MNHEY and SMNVEV (reference sequence). With 6 bases removed from V and 11 bases from J, the gap between germline ends came to 28 bases. The CDR3 DNA is TGTGCCAGCAGCCCAGGTTCGATTGGGGGGGGTCGCTGGGCTTTCTTT. Its protein is CASSPGSIGGGRWAFF.

The chain couples TRBV29-1 to TRBJ2-4, with D tentatively TRBD2 (5 bases). Germline lookup yields CDR1 SQVTM and CDR2 ANQGSEA. Trimming removed 3 bases from V and 11 bases from J, with 14 bases in between. The CDR3 spans 12 residues. The CDR3 region has the DNA TGCAGCGTTGACTCTGAAGCGGAGCTTCAGTACTTC. It is translated as CSVDSEAELQYF.

DNA for the CDR3: TGTGCCAGCTCACCATGGAGCGGGAGTTGGGATGAGCAGTTCTTC. Protein: CASSPWSGSWDEQFF. The rearrangement uses TRBV18 and TRBJ2-1; 8 positions agree with TRBD2. J lost 8 bases, V lost 2 bases, and 8 bases had no gene match. The CDR3 totals 15 residues. Per germline, CDR1 KGHSH and CDR2 LQKENI.

The chain carries TRBV5-4 and TRBJ1-3; a weak D match, TRBD1 (6 bases). The CDR3 has 15 amino acids. The V gene lost 3 bases and the J gene lost 0 bases, with 10 bases spanning the gap. Germline V gene data show CDR1 as SGHNT and CDR2 as YYREEE (reference sequence). This CDR3 reads CASSSDRNSGNTIYF. The CDR3 region has the DNA TGTGCCAGCAGCTCGGACAGAAACTCTGGAAACACCATATATTTT.